The clone carrying this T cell receptor beta chain has more than one count but fewer than ten. The antigen remains unidentified. The sample comes from a study of T cells in Graves' hyperthyroidism and ophthalmopathy. Study-wide findings and caveats: Ophthalmopathy was predicted by the model a median of roughly 6.7 months ahead of onset. Blood also contained most expanded thyroid clonotypes above 0.001.

The TCR beta CDR3 regions underwent amplification using RNA transcripts as the source. When the TCR CDR3 underwent first-round RT-PCR, the HTBI primer set was used. TCRdb reanalysed the multiplex PCR reads using MiXCR and keeps one entry per CDR3 protein. This sample has 250,000 to 300,000 distinct CDR3 sequences, with around a fifth found just once. V gave up 0 bases and J gave up 2 bases, with 11 bases separating them. Germline V gives CDR1 LGHNA, CDR2 YNFKEQ. The CDR3 sequence is 15 residues long. The receptor was isolated from a man over 45 with Graves' ophthalmopathy. What was sequenced was blood. The rearrangement joins TRBV4-2 to TRBJ2-7; perhaps TRBD2 as D (6 bases). The CDR3 region has the DNA TGTGCCAGCAGCCAAGAACCGGGGGACCCCTACGAGCAGTACTTC. Translating gives CASSQEPGDPYEQYF.